This T cell receptor beta chain originates from a study of chemoradiotherapy in HPV16-positive cancers. CDR3 length equals 16 residues. Germline lookup yields CDR1 SGHTS and CDR2 YDEGEE. After removal of 4 bases from V and 5 bases from J, the junction contained 8 bases not matched to a gene. Assay: immunoSEQ multiplex PCR; the TCRdb copy retains only in-frame clones and omits some. The data contain about 21,000 clones, over 75% of them singletons. This chain uses TRBV5-8 with TRBJ2-5, with 13 bases fitting TRBD2. This sample comprised blood, obtained from a patient who underwent chemoradiotherapy. The sequence was collected from a human donor with HPV-associated anogenital cancer. The CDR3 DNA reads as TGTGCCAGCAGCCGTGGGACTAGCGGGAATACGGAGACCCAGTACTTC. Translated: CASSRGTSGNTETQYF.